Included here is one TCR beta chain sequence, with context. The target of this receptor is not known. The observed sequence ends 3 residues before the CDR3 terminus, with the missing tail filled in from the germline J gene. The data belong to a study of Tregs in tolerant kidney transplant recipients (dated by TCRdb to between 2019 and 2020). With respect to the entire study: The study applied TCRbeta sequencing to find donor-specific regulatory T cells before combined kidney and bone marrow transplantation and then followed those same cells after transplant. What the work shows at the level of the full study, not this receptor alone: In tolerant patients, donor-specific Tregs expanded more than Tregs overall, which suggests antigen-driven rather than nonspecific expansion. For some patients the PCR primers changed over time, which made it impossible to compare the samples from those patients at the nucleotide level. Because the study included only a small number of patients, the results must be confirmed in larger populations and under other immunosuppression protocols. The most biologically relevant and donor-specific TCRbeta repertoire appeared to be identified by expanding Tregs with activated donor B cells. Biological reproducibility was not directly addressed, though technical replication error appeared minimal.

Transplants used related donors with nonmyeloablative bone marrow transplantation; mixed chimerism was transient in the human trials. Thawed PBMCs were FACS-sorted into unstimulated Tregs (CD4+CD25+CD127-), CD4+ non-Tregs (CD4+CD25-), CD4 cells and CD8 cells. The patients were a few recipients of combined kidney and bone marrow transplants from the ITN036ST trial, and samples were available only for these trial subjects. Healthy control blood was processed to PBMCs by Ficoll density gradient and cryopreserved, and patient PBMCs were collected before and after transplant. For TCRbeta CDR3 sequencing, genomic DNA from the sorted cells was extracted using the QIAGEN DNeasy Blood and Tissue Kit. High-throughput TCRbeta CDR3 sequencing, which included PCR amplification with bias correction and internal controls, was done commercially through immunoSEQ. The source study handled its data this way. A unique productive TCRbeta sequence was defined by the CDR3 nucleotide sequence when primers matched, and otherwise by the CDR3 amino acid sequence together with the Vbeta and Jbeta genes. As a correction for sorting error, sequences shared between sorted populations at a frequency ratio of 2:1 or less were discarded, and the remaining shared sequences were assigned to the higher population. Sequences were defined as donor-reactive when expanded at least 5-fold in CFSE-low cells versus unstimulated cells and present at a frequency of at least 0.01% in CFSE-low cells. Repertoire divergence was quantified by Jensen-Shannon divergence calculated from the top 100 TCRbeta sequences ranked by frequency. When a sample had multiple sequencing runs, each run was corrected for sorting error separately and the runs were then pooled. Held by TCRdb, this immuneACCESS table contains in-frame sequences only and omits some clones. Under half of the omission traces to an unresolved V gene where checked; the cause of the rest is unknown. That table gives V, J and clone size, and the DNA gave D and trimming. This sample's clone table shows around 33,000 clones. The biggest ten clones account for 1.8% of the sample.

V has 5 bases trimmed and J has 3 bases trimmed; junction bases matching no gene number 13. CDR1 DFQATT and CDR2 SNEGSKA are derived from the germline V gene (reference sequence). The CDR3 holds 16 amino acids from the cysteine to the phenylalanine. Shown are 39 bases from within the CDR3, in frame from base 1. This specimen consisted of CD4+ T cells from blood (PBMCs), obtained 24 months after the transplant. Here the chain combines TRBV20-1 and TRBJ2-7, with 10 bases in between that match TRBD2. This TCR came from a human patient who received a combined kidney and bone marrow transplant. After a transplant, some T cells may be of graft donor origin. Incomplete CDR3 DNA: TGCAGTGCTTGGGAGCTAGCGGGAGTAGTTGGCTACGAG. This gives the protein CSAWELAGVVGYE. The whole CDR3 protein reads CSAWELAGVVGYEQYF.